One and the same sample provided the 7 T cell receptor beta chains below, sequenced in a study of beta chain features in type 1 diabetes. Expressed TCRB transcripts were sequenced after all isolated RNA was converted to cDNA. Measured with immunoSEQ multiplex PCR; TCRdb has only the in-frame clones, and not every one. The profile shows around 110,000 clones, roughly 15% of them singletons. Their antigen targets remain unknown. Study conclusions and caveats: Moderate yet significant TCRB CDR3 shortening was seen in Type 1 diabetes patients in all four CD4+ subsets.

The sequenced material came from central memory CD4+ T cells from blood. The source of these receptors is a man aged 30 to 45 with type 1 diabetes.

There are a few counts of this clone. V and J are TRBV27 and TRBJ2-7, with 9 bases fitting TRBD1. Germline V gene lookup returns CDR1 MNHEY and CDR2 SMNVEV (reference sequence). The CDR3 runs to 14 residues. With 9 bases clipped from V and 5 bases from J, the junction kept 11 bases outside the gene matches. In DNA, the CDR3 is TGTGCCAGTTTGCCGGGACAGGGAGCCAACGAGCAGTACTTC. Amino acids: CASLPGQGANEQYF.

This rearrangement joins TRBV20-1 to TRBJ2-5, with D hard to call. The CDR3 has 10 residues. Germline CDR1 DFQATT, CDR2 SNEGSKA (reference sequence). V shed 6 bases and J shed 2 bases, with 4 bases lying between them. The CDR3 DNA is TGCAGTGCCGCTCAAGAGACCCAGTACTTC. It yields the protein CSAAQETQYF.

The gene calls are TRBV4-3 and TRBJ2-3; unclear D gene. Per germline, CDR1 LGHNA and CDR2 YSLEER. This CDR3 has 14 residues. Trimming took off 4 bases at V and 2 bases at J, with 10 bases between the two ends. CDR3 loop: CASSPRLYTDTQYF. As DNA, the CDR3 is TGCGCCAGCAGCCCCCGTCTGTACACAGATACGCAGTATTTT.

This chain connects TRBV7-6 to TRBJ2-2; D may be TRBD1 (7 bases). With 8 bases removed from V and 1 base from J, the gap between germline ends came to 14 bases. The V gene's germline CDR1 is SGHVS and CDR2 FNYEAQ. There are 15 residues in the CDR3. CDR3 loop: CASGGTAKNTGELFF. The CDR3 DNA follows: TGTGCCAGCGGCGGGACAGCAAAGAACACCGGGGAGCTGTTTTTT.

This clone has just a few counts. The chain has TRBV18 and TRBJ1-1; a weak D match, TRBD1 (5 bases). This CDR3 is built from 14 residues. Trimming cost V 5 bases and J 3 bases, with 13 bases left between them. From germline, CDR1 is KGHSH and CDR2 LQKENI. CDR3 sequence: CASSGGPGDTEAFF. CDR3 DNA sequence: TGTGCCAGCTCAGGGGGACCGGGTGACACTGAAGCTTTCTTT.

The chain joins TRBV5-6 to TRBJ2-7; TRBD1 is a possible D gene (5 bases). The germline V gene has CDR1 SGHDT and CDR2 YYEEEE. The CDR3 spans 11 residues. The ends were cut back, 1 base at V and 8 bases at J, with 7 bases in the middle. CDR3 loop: CASSLQGKQYF. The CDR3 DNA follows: TGTGCCAGCAGCTTGCAGGGCAAGCAGTACTTC.

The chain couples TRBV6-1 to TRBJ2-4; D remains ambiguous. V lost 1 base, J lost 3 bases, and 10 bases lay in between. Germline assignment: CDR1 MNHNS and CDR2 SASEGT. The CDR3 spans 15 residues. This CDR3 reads CASSEVEENKNIQYF. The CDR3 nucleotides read TGTGCCAGCAGTGAAGTGGAAGAGAACAAAAACATTCAGTACTTC.